This TCR beta chain was retrieved from a study of blood T cells in healthy people across ages. Sample-barcoded 5' priming and a J-beta primer mix drove a second PCR of about 6 to 12 cycles. TCRdb re-analysed the 5' RACE reads in MiXCR, keeping a single row per CDR3 protein. The data show around 900,000 distinct CDR3 sequences, 51% seen once. The germline V gene encodes CDR1 DFQATT and CDR2 SNEGSKA (reference sequence). The CDR3 extends over 15 amino acids. Trimming cost V 6 bases and J 5 bases; bases outside gene matches: 13. With each sample, at least 6 micrograms of total RNA were extracted. This clonotype was obtained from a woman aged 55-69 years in good health. The chain has TRBV20-1 and TRBJ2-1, with 7 bases that match TRBD1. The sequenced sample was blood. Here the CDR3 DNA reads TGCAGTGCCCCGAGACAGGGATCGGGTAACAATGAGCAGTTCTTC. Translation gives CSAPRQGSGNNEQFF.